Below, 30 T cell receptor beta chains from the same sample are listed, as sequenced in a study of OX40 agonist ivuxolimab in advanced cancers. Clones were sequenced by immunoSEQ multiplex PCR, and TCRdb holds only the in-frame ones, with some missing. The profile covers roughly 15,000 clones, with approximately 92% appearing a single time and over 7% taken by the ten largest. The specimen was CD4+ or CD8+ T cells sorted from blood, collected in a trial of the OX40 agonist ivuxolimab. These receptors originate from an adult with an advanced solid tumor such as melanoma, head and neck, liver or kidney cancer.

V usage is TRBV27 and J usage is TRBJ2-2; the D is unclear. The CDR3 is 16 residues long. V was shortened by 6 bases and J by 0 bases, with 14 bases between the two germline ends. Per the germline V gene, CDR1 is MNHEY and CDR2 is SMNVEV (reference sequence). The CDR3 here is CASSPTDNPNTGELFF. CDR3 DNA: TGTGCCAGCAGCCCGACCGATAACCCGAACACCGGGGAGCTGTTTTTT.

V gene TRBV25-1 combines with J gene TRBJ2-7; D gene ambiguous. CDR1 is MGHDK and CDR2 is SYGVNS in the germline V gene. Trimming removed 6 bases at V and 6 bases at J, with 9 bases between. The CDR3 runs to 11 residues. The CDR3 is CASRRLSEQYF. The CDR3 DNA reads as TGTGCCAGCAGGCGCTTATCCGAGCAGTACTTC.

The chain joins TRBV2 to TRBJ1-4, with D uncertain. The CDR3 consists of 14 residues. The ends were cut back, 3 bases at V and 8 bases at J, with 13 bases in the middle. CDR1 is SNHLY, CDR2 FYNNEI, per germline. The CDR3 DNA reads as TGTGCCAGCAGTGACGGCGGCTATGGGGAAAAACTGTTTTTT. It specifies CASSDGGYGEKLFF.

The CDR3 DNA is TGTGCCAGCAGCCCCCGGGGTCGGGGACTAGCGGGGGCGAGTGAGCAGTTCTTC. Its protein is CASSPRGRGLAGASEQFF. This chain connects TRBV7-6 to TRBJ2-1, with TRBD2 matching 14 bases. This CDR3 comprises 18 residues. Germline values: CDR1 SGHVS, CDR2 FNYEAQ. After removal of 5 bases from V and 9 bases from J, the junction contained 15 bases not matched to a gene.

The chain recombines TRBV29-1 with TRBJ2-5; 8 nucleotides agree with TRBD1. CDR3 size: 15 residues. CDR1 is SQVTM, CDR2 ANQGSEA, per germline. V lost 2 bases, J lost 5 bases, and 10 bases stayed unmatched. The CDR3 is CSVEFGGQVEETQYF. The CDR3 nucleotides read TGCAGCGTTGAATTCGGGGGACAGGTTGAGGAGACCCAGTACTTC.

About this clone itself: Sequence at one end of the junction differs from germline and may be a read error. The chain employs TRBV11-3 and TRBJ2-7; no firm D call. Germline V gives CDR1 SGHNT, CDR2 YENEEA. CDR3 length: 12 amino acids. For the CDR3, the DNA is TGTGCCAGCAGCCTAGACACTGGCGAGCAGTACTTC. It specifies CASSLDTGEQYF. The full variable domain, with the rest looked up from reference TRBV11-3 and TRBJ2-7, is EAGVVQSPRYKIIEKKQPVAFWCNPISGHNTLYWYLQNLGQGPELLIRYENEEAVDDSQLPKDRFSAERLKGVDSTLKIQPAELGDSAVYLCASSLDTGEQYFGPGTRLTVT.

The CDR3 bases are TGTGCCAGCAGCTTAAATTGGGGGGAGACCCAGTACTTC. Amino acids: CASSLNWGETQYF. The chain employs TRBV7-3 and TRBJ2-5; D is tentatively TRBD1 or TRBD2 (5 bases each). Germline CDR1 and CDR2: SGHTA and FQGTGA. The CDR3 loop spans 13 amino acids. With 1 base removed from V and 5 bases from J, the gap between germline ends came to 8 bases.

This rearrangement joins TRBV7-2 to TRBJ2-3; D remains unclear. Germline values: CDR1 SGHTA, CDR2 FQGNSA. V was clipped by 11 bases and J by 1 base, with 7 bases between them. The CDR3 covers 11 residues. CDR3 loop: CASAGTDTQYF. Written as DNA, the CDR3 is TGTGCCTCCGCTGGCACAGATACGCAGTATTTT.

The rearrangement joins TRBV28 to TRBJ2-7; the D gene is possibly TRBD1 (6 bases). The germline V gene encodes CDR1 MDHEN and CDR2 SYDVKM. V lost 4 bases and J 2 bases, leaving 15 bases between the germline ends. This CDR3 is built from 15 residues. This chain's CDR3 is CASSSAGTYTYEQYF. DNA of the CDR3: TGTGCCAGCAGTTCCGCCGGGACATACACCTACGAGCAGTACTTC.

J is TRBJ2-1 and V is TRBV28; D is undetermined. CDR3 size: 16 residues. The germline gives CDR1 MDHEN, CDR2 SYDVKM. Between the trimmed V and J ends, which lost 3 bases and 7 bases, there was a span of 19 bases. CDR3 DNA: TGTGCCAGCAGTTTGGTGAGCGAGCTCCCTGGAAATGAGCAGTTCTTC. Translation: CASSLVSELPGNEQFF.

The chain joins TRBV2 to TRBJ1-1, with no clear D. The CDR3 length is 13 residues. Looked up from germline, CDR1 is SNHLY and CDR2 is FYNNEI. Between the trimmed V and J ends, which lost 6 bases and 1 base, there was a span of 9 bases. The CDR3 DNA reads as TGTGCCAGCAGATGGACGGAGAACACTGAAGCTTTCTTT. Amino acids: CASRWTENTEAFF.

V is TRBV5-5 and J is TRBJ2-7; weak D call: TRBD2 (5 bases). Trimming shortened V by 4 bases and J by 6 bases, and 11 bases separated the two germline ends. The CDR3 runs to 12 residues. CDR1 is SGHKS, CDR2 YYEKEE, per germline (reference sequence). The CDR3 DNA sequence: TGTGCCAGCAGCCCCGGACTGACCGAGCAGTACTTC. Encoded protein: CASSPGLTEQYF.

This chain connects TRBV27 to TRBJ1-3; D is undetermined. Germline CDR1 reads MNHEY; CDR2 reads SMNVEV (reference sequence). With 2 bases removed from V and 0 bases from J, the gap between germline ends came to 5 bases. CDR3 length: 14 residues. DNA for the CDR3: TGTGCCAGCAGTTTACTGAGCTCTGGAAACACCATATATTTT. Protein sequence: CASSLLSSGNTIYF.

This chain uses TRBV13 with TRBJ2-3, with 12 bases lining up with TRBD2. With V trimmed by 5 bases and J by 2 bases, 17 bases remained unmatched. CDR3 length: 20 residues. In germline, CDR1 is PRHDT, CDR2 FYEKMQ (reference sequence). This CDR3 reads CASSPNPVLAGGPPTDTQYF. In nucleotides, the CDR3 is TGTGCCAGCAGCCCAAACCCGGTACTAGCGGGAGGTCCCCCCACAGATACGCAGTATTTT. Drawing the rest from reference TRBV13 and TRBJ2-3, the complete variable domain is AAGVIQSPRHLIKEKRETATLKCYPIPRHDTVYWYQQGPGQDPQFLISFYEKMQSDKGSIPDRFSAQQFSDYHSELNMSSLELGDSALYFCASSPNPVLAGGPPTDTQYFGPGTRLTVL.

The CDR3, as DNA: TGTGCCAGCAGCCCATGGGGGGAGGGGTACACTGAAGCTTTCTTT. It is translated as CASSPWGEGYTEAFF. V gene TRBV7-8 combines with J gene TRBJ1-1, with D possibly being TRBD1 (5 bases). Trimming took 5 bases from V and 3 from J, leaving 16 bases between them. Germline CDR1 SGHVS, CDR2 FQNEAQ. CDR3 length: 15 residues.

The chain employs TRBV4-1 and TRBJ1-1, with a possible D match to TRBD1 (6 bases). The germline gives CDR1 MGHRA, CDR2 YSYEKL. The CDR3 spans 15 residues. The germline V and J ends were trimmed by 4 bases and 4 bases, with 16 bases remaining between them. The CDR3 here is CASSLSWQGPTEAFF. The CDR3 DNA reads TGCGCCAGCAGCCTTAGTTGGCAGGGGCCCACTGAAGCTTTCTTT.

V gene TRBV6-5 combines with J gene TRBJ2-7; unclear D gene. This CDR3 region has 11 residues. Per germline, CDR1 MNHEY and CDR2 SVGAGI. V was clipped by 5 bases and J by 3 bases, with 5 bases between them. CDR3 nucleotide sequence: TGTGCCAGCAGTGACCTCTACGAGCAGTACTTC. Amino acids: CASSDLYEQYF.

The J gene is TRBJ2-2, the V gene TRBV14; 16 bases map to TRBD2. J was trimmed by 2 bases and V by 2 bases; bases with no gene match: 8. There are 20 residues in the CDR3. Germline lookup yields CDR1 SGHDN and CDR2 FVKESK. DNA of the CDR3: TGTGCCAGCAGCCAAAAGGGGACTAGCGGGGGGGCTGGTAACACCGGGGAGCTGTTTTTT. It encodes CASSQKGTSGGAGNTGELFF.

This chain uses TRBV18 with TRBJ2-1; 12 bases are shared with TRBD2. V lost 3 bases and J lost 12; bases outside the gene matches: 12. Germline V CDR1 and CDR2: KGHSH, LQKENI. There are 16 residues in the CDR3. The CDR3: CASSPERLAGVQGQFF. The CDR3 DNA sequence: TGTGCCAGCTCACCGGAACGACTAGCGGGGGTCCAAGGGCAGTTCTTC.

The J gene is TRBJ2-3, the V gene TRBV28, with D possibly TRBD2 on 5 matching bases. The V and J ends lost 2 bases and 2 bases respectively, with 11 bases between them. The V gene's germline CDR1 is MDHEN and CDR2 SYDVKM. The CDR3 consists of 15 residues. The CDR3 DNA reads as TGTGCCAGCAGTTTAACCGGGGTCATCACAGATACGCAGTATTTT. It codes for CASSLTGVITDTQYF. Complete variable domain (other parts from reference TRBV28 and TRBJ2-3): DVKVTQSSRYLVKRTGEKVFLECVQDMDHENMFWYRQDPGLGLRLIYFSYDVKMKEKGDIPEGYSVSREKKERFSLILESASTNQTSMYLCASSLTGVITDTQYFGPGTRLTVL.

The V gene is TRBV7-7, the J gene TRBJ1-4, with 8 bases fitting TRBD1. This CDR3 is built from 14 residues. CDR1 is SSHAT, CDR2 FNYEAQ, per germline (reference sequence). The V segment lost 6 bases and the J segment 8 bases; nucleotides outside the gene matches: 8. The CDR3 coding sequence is TGTGCCAGCAGTTTTCAGGGGGCGCGGGAAAAACTGTTTTTT. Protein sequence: CASSFQGAREKLFF.

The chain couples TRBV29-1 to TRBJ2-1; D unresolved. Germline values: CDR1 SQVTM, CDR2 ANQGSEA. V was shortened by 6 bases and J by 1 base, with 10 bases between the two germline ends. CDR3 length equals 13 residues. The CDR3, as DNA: TGCAGCGTCTCAGGTATTTCCTACAATGAGCAGTTCTTC. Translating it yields CSVSGISYNEQFF.

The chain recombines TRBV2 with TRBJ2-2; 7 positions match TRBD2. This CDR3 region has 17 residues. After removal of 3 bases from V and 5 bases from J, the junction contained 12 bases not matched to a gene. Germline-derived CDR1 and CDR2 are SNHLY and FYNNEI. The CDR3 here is CASSEMRRREYTGELFF. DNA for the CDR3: TGTGCCAGCAGTGAGATGCGTAGGCGGGAGTATACCGGGGAGCTGTTTTTT.

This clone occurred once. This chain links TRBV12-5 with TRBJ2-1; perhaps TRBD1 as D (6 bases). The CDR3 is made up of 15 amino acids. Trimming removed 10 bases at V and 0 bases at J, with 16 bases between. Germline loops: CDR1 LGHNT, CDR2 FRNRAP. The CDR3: CAKEDSESSYNEQFF. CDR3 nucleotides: TGTGCTAAAGAGGACAGTGAAAGCTCCTACAATGAGCAGTTCTTC.

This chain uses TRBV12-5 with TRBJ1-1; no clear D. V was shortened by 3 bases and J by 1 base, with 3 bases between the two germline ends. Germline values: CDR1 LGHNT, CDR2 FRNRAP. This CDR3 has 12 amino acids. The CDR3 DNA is TGTGCTAGTGGTTTACCGAACACTGAAGCTTTCTTT. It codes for CASGLPNTEAFF.

As DNA, the CDR3 is TGTGCCAGCAGTTTATCGACAGGGGCCTACGAGCAGTACTTC. This codes for CASSLSTGAYEQYF. The rearrangement links TRBV27 to TRBJ2-7; the match to TRBD1 covers 8 bases. This CDR3 region has 14 residues. Germline lookup yields CDR1 MNHEY and CDR2 SMNVEV (reference sequence). V gave up 0 bases and J gave up 2 bases; unmatched junction bases: 0.

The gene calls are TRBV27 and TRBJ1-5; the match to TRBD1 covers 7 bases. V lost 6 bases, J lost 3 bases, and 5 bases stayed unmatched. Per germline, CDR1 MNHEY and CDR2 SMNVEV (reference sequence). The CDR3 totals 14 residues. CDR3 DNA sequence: TGTGCCAGCAGCTGGACAGGTAACAATCAGCCCCAGCATTTT. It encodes CASSWTGNNQPQHF.

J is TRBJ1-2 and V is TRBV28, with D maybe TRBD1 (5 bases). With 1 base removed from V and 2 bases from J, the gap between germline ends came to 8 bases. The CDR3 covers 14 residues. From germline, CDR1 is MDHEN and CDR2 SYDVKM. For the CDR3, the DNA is TGTGCCAGCAGTTTATTAGGGGAAAACTATGGCTACACCTTC. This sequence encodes CASSLLGENYGYTF.

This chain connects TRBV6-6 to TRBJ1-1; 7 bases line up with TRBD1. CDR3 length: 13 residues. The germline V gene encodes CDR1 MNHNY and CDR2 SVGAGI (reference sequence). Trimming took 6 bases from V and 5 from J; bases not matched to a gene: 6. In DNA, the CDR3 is TGTGCCAGCAGATCAGGGGGAAGGACTGAAGCTTTCTTT. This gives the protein CASRSGGRTEAFF.

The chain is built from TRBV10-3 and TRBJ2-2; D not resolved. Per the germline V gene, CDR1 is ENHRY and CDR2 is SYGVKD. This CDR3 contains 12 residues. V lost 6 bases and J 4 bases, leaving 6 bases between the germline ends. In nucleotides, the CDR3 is TGTGCCATCAGGCTCACCACCGGGGAGCTGTTTTTT. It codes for CAIRLTTGELFF.